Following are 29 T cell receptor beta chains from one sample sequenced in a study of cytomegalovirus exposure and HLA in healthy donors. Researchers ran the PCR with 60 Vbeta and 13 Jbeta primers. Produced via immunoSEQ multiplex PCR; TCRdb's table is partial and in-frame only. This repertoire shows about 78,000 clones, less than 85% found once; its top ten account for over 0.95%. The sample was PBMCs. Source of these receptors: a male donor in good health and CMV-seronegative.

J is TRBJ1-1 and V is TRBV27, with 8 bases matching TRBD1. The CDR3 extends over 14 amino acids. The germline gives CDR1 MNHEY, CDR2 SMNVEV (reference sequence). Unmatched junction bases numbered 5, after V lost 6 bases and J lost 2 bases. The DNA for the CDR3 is TGTGCCAGCAGCTTCCAGGGGGCTAACACTGAAGCTTTCTTT. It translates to CASSFQGANTEAFF.

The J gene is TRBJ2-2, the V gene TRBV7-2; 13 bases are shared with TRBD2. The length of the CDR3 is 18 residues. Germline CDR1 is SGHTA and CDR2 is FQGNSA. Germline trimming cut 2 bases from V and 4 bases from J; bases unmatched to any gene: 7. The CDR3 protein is CASSLPLLAGGITGELFF. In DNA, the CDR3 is TGTGCCAGCAGCTTACCCCTACTAGCGGGGGGGATCACCGGGGAGCTGTTTTTT.

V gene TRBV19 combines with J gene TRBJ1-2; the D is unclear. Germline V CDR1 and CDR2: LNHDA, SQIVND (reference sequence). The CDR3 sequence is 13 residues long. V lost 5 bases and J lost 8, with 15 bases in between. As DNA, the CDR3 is TGTGCCAGTAGTGCCCTTATGGGAGGAGGCTACACCTTC. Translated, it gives CASSALMGGGYTF.

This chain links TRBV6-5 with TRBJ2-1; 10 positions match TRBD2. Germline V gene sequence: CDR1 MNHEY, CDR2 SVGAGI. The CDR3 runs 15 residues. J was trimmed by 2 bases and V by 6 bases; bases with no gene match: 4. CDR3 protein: CASRGTSGTYNEQFF. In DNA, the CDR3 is TGTGCCAGCAGAGGAACTAGCGGGACCTACAATGAGCAGTTCTTC.

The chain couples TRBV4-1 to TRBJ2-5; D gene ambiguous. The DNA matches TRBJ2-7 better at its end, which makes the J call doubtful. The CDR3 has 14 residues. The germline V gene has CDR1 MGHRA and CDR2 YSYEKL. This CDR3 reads CASSPRKEEYEQYF. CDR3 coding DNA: TGCGCCAGCAGCCCTCGGAAAGAGGAATACGAGCAGTACTTC.

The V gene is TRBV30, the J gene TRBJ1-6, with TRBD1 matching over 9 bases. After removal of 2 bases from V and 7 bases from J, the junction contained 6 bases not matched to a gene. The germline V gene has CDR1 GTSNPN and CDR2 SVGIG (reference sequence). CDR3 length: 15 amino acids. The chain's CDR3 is CAWSRDRAQNSPLHF. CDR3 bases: TGTGCCTGGAGTAGGGACAGGGCACAGAATTCACCCCTCCACTTT.

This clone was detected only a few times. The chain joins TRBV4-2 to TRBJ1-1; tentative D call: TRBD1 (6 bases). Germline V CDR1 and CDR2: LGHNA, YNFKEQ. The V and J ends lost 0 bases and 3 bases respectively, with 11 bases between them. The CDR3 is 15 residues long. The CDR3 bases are TGTGCCAGCAGCCAAGATCTTTACAGGGACACTGAAGCTTTCTTT. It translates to CASSQDLYRDTEAFF.

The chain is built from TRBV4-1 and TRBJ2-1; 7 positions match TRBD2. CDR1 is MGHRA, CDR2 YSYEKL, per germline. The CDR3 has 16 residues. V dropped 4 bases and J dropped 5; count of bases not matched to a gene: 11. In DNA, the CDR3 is TGCGCCAGCAGCCCCCTTGGCGGGGGAACCAACAATGAGCAGTTCTTC. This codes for CASSPLGGGTNNEQFF.

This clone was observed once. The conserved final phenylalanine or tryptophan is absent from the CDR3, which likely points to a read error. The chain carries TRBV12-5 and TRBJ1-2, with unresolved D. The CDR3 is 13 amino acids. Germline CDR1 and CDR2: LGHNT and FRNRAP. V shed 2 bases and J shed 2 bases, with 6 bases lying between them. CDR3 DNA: TGTGCTAGTGGTTTGCACACGAACTATGGCTACACCCTC. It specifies CASGLHTNYGYTL.

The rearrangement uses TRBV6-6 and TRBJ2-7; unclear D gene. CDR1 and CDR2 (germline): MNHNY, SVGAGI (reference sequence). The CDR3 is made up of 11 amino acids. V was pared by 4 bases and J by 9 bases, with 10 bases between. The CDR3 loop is CASSSEVGQYF. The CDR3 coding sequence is TGTGCCAGCAGTTCAGAGGTCGGGCAGTACTTC.

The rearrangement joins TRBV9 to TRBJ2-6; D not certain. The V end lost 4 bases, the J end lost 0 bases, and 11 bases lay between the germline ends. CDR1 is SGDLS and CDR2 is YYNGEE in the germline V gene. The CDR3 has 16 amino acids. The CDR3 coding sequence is TGTGCCAGCAGCCCCCGGTCAAACTCTGGGGCCAACGTCCTGACTTTC. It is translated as CASSPRSNSGANVLTF.

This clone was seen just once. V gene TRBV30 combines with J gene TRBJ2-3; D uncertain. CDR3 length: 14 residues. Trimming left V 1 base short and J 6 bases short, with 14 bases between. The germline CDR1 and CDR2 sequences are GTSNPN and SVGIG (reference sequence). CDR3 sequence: CAWSGTTLADTQYF. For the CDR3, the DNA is TGTGCCTGGAGTGGAACTACCCTGGCGGATACGCAGTATTTT. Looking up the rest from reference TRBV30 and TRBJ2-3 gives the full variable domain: SQTIHQWPATLVQPVGSPLSLECTVEGTSNPNLYWYRQAAGRGLQLLFYSVGIGQISSEVPQNLSASRPQDRQFILSSKKLLLSDSGFYLCAWSGTTLADTQYFGPGTRLTVL.

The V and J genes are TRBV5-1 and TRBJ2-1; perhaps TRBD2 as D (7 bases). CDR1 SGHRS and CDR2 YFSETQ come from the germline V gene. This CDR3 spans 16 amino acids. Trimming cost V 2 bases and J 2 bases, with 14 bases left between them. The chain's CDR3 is CASSFQGGDTYNEQFF. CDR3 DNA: TGCGCCAGCAGCTTCCAGGGAGGGGACACCTACAATGAGCAGTTCTTC. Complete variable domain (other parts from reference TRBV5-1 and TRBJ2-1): KAGVTQTPRYLIKTRGQQVTLSCSPISGHRSVSWYQQTPGQGLQFLFEYFSETQRNKGNFPGRFSGRQFSNSRSEMNVSTLELGDSALYLCASSFQGGDTYNEQFFGPGTRLTVL.

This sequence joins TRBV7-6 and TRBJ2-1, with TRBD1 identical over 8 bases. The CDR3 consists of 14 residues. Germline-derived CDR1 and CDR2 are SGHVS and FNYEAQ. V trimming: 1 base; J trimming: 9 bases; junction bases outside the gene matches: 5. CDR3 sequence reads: CASSLGRGLVEQFF. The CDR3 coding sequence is TGTGCCAGCAGCTTAGGCAGGGGGCTGGTTGAGCAGTTCTTC.

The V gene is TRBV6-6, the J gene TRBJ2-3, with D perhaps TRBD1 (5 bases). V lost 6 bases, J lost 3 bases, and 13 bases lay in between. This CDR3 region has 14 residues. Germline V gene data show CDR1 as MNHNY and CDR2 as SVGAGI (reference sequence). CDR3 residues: CASSQRGLTDTQYF. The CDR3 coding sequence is TGTGCCAGCAGCCAAAGGGGCTTAACAGATACGCAGTATTTT.

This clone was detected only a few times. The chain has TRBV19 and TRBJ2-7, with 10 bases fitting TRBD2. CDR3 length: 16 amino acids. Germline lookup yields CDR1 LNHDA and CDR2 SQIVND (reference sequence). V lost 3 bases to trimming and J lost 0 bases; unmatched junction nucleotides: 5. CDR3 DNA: TGTGCCAGTAGTATTAAAAGCGGGAGGGCCTCCTACGAGCAGTACTTC. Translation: CASSIKSGRASYEQYF.

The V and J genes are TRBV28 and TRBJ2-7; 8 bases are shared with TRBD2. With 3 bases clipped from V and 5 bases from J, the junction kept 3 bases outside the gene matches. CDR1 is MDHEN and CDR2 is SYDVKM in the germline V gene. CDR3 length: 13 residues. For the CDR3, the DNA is TGTGCCAGCAGTTTCGGGGGGGTCAACGAGCAGTACTTC. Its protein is CASSFGGVNEQYF.

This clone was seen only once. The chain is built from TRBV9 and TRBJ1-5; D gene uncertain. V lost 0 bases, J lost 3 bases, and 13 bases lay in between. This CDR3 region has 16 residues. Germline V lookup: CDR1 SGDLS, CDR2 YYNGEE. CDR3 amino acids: CASSVAVRDYNQPQHF. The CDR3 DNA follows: TGTGCCAGCAGCGTAGCTGTCCGAGACTACAATCAGCCCCAGCATTTT.

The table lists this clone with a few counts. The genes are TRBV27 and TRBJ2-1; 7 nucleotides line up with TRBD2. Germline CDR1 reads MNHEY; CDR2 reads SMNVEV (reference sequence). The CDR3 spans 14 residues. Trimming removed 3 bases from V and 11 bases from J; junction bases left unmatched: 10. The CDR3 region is CASSFQTSYEKQFF. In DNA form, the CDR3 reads TGTGCCAGCAGTTTCCAGACTAGCTATGAAAAGCAGTTCTTC.

CDR3 region: CASSEPAVTRTQYF. The DNA of the CDR3 is TGTGCCAGCAGTGAACCGGCCGTAACGAGGACGCAGTATTTT. The chain has TRBV6-1 and TRBJ2-3; the D is unclear. Germline lookup yields CDR1 MNHNS and CDR2 SASEGT. The V end lost 2 bases, the J end lost 9 bases, and 15 bases lay between the germline ends. The CDR3 length is 14 residues.

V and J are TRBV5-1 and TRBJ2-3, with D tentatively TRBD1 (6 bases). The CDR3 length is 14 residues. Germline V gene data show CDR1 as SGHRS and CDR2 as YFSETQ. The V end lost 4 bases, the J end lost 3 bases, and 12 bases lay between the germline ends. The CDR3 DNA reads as TGCGCCAGCAGCACGGACAGACCGACAGATACGCAGTATTTT. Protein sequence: CASSTDRPTDTQYF.

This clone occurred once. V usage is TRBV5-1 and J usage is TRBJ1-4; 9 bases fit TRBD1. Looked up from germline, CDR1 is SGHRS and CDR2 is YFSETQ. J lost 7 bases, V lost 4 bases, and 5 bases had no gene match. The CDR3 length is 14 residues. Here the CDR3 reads CASSDRQGGEKLFF. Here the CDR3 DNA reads TGCGCCAGCAGCGATCGACAGGGGGGTGAAAAACTGTTTTTT.

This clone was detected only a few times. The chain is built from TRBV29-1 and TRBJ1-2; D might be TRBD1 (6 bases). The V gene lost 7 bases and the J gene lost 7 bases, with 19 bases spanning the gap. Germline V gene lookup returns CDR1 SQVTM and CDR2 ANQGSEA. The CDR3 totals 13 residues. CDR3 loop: CSARRGGASGYTF. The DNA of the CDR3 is TGCAGCGCCCGAAGGGGGGGCGCAAGTGGCTACACCTTC.

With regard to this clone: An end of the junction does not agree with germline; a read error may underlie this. The CDR3: CAGSLGQGHYGYTF. The CDR3 DNA reads as TGTGCCGGCAGCTTAGGACAGGGGCACTATGGCTACACCTTC. The V gene is TRBV7-8, the J gene TRBJ1-2; TRBD1 matches at 9 bases. This CDR3 is 14 amino acids long. Germline CDR1 reads SGHVS; CDR2 reads FQNEAQ.

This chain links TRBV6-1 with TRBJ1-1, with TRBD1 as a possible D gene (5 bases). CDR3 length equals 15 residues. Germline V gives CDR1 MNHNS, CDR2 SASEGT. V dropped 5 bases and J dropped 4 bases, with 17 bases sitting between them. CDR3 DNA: TGTGCCAGCAGTCAGAGACAGACAACGACCACTGAAGCTTTCTTT. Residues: CASSQRQTTTTEAFF.

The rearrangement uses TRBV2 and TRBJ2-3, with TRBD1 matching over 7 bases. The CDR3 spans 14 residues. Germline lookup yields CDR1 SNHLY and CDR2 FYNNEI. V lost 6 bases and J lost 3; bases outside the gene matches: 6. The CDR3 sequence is CASRARQGTDTQYF. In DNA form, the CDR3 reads TGTGCCAGCAGGGCTAGACAGGGTACAGATACGCAGTATTTT.

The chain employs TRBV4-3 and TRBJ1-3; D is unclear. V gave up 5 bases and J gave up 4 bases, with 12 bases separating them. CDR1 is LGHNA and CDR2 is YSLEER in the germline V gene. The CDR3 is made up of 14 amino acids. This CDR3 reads CASSERAIGNTIYF. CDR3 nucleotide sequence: TGCGCCAGCAGCGAGCGGGCAATCGGAAACACCATATATTTT.

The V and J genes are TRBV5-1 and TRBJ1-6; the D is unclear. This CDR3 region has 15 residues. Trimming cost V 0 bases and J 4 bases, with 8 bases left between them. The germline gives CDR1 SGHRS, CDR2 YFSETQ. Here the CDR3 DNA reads TGCGCCAGCAGCTTGGACAGTCCGTATAATTCACCCCTCCACTTT. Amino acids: CASSLDSPYNSPLHF.

The CDR3 loop is CASSERRRGLGEQYF. In nucleotides, the CDR3 is TGCGCCAGCAGTGAGCGCAGGCGGGGGCTAGGGGAGCAGTACTTC. The rearrangement uses TRBV10-1 and TRBJ2-7; D perhaps matches TRBD2 (7 bases). Germline CDR1 and CDR2: WNHNN and SYGVQD (reference sequence). V shed 2 bases and J shed 7 bases, with 18 bases lying between them. This CDR3 comprises 15 residues.